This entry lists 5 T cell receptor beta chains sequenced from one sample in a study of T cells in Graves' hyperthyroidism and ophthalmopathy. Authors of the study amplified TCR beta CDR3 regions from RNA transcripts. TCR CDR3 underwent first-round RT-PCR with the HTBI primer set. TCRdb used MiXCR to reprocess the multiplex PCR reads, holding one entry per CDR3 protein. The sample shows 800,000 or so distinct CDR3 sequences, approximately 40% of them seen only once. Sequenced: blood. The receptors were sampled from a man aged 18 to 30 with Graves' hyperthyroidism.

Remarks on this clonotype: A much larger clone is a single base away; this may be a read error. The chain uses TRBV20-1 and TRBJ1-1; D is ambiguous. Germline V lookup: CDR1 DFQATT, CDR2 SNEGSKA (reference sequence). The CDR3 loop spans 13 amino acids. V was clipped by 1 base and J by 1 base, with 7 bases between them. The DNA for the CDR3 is TGCAGTGCTAGAGTGGGAGGGAACACTGAAGCTTTCTTT. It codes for CSARVGGNTEAFF.

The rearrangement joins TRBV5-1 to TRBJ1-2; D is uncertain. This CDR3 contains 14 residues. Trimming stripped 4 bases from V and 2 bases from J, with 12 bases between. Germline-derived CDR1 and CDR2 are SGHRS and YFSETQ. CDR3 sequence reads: CASSPDVVNYGYTF. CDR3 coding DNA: TGCGCCAGCAGCCCGGACGTAGTAAACTATGGCTACACCTTC.

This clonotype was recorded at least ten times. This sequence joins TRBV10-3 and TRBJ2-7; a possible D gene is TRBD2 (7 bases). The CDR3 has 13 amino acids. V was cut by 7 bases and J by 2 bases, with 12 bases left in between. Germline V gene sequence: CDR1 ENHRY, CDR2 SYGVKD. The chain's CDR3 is CAIMGGAPYEQYF. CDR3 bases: TGTGCCATCATGGGGGGGGCTCCCTACGAGCAGTACTTC.

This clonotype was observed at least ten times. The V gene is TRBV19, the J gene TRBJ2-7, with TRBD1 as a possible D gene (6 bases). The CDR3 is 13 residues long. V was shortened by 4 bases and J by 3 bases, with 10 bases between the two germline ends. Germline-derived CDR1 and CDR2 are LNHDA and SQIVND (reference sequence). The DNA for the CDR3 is TGTGCCAGTAGTAGAGGACAGTACTACGAGCAGTACTTC. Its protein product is CASSRGQYYEQYF.

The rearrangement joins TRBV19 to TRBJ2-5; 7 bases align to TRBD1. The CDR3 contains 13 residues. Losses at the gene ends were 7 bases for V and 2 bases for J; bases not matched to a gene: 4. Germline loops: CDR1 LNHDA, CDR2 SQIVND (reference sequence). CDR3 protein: CASTGTDQETQYF. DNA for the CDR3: TGTGCCAGTACCGGGACAGATCAAGAGACCCAGTACTTC.